A selection of T cell receptor beta chains follows, all from one sample in a study of metastatic and nonmetastatic thyroid tumors. TCRdb re-called the PCR reads via MiXCR. Seen here are some 17,000 clones, around 23% observed once, and the top ten hold 15%. The sequencing input was adjacent normal tissue. These receptors were taken from a female donor with papillary thyroid cancer or a benign thyroid nodule (not recorded which). Some clones in this sample may be carry-over from other donors' samples. CDR3s include the opening cysteine and the closing phenylalanine or tryptophan. Fields, in order: CDR3 DNA, CDR3 protein, V gene, CDR3 length, clone size, D gene, J gene. D genes are given only for firm matches. Expanded clones get a size class; other rows say once, few or many, or leave the size out.

TGTGCCAGCAGTTTAGTACTAGCGGGGGGGCCTGGGGATGAGCAGTTCTTC | CASSLVLAGGPGDEQFF | TRBV28 | 17 | few | TRBD2 | TRBJ2-1
TGTGCCATCAGTGAGAACTCTGGAAACACCATATATTTT | CAISENSGNTIYF | TRBV10-3 | 13 | . | . | TRBJ1-3
TGCAGTGCTAGACGCACTTCTAGCACAGATACGCAGTATTTT | CSARRTSSTDTQYF | TRBV20-1 | 14 | . | . | TRBJ2-3
TGTGCCAGCAGCGGGACCGGGACTCGCAATCAGCCCCAGCATTTT | CASSGTGTRNQPQHF | TRBV13 | 15 | medium-sized | . | TRBJ1-5
TGTGCCAGCATCTTCAGGGAAGCAATAGCTTCCTTT | CASIFREAIASF | TRBV7-6 | 12 | few | . | TRBJ1-1
TGTGCCAGCAGCTTATTGTCGACTAGCGGGTTTCCCTACGAGCAGTACTTC | CASSLLSTSGFPYEQYF | TRBV11-2 | 17 | few | TRBD2 | TRBJ2-7
TGTGCCAGCAGCTTGGGGGAGGGTCAGCCCCAGCATTTT | CASSLGEGQPQHF | TRBV11-2 | 13 | medium-sized | . | TRBJ1-5
TGTGCCAGCAGCTTAGCAGGGACGCGGCAGCCCCAGCATTTT | CASSLAGTRQPQHF | TRBV7-9 | 14 | . | . | TRBJ1-5
TGTGCCAGCAGTTTAGAACCCCGGCAGACCTACGAGCAGTACTTC | CASSLEPRQTYEQYF | TRBV28 | 15 | few | . | TRBJ2-7
TGTGCCTGGAGTGCTAAGCGGGGGGGCGGAGAGACCCAGTACTTC | CAWSAKRGGGETQYF | TRBV30 | 15 | . | TRBD2 | TRBJ2-5
TGTGCCACCCGTGCATACACTGAAGCTTTCTTT | CATRAYTEAFF | TRBV27 | 11 | . | . | TRBJ1-1
TGTGCCAGCAGTGAGTCCCTAGCGGTATACCAAAGCTCCTACGAGCAGTACTTC | CASSESLAVYQSSYEQYF | TRBV6-1 | 18 | . | TRBD2 | TRBJ2-7